Shown below are 15 T cell receptor beta chains from a single sample sequenced in a study of blood T cell repertoires in COVID-19. Profiling relied on immunoSEQ multiplex PCR, and the TCRdb table lists in-frame clones only, not all of them. Among over 120,000 clones listed, 75% to 90% were seen once. Sequencing was carried out using PBMCs or T cells enriched from blood (not recorded which). These receptors all come from a man in his sixties who had recovered from COVID-19.

The chain has TRBV9 and TRBJ1-3, with no clear D. The CDR3 covers 14 residues. With 4 bases removed from V and 4 bases from J, the gap between germline ends came to 12 bases. Germline V gene data show CDR1 as SGDLS and CDR2 as YYNGEE. CDR3 residues: CASSPVGQGNTIYF. CDR3 nucleotide sequence: TGTGCCAGCAGCCCCGTGGGCCAAGGAAACACCATATATTTT. The full variable domain, in which reference TRBV9 and TRBJ1-3 provide the parts outside the CDR3, is DSGVTQTPKHLITATGQRVTLRCSPRSGDLSVYWYQQSLDQGLQFLIQYYNGEERAKGNILERFSAQQFPDLHSELNLSSLELGDSALYFCASSPVGQGNTIYFGEGSWLTVV.

The chain links TRBV28 to TRBJ1-2; no firm D call. Deletions cut 2 bases from V and 7 bases from J, with 5 bases between. The V gene's germline CDR1 is MDHEN and CDR2 SYDVKM. This CDR3 spans 11 amino acids. CDR3 sequence: CASSLGPGYTF. DNA of the CDR3: TGTGCCAGCAGTTTAGGCCCTGGCTACACCTTC.

The chain is built from TRBV19 and TRBJ2-1; D is possibly TRBD2 (5 bases). V was shortened by 2 bases and J by 10 bases, with 15 bases between the two germline ends. Germline CDR1 and CDR2: LNHDA and SQIVND (reference sequence). The CDR3 has 14 amino acids. The CDR3 DNA sequence: TGTGCCAGTAGTATACTAACTAGAGCTGGGGAGCAGTTCTTC. Translated, it gives CASSILTRAGEQFF.

This clone was seen just once. The chain employs TRBV25-1 and TRBJ1-2; possible D gene TRBD1, 5 bases. Looked up from germline, CDR1 is MGHDK and CDR2 is SYGVNS. The CDR3 extends over 14 amino acids. V lost 6 bases, J lost 0 bases, and 11 bases lay in between. The CDR3 is CASRAAGANYGYTF. The CDR3 DNA is TGTGCCAGCAGGGCGGCGGGGGCTAACTATGGCTACACCTTC.

The chain couples TRBV3-1 (or the pseudogene TRBV3-2) to TRBJ2-7; 7 bases fit TRBD1. Germline V CDR1 and CDR2: LGHDT, YNNKEL (reference sequence). This CDR3 region has 16 residues. With 4 bases clipped from V and 6 bases from J, the junction kept 15 bases outside the gene matches. In nucleotides, the CDR3 is TGTGCCAGCAGCCCACCGACAGGGTGGCCTATTAGCGAGCAGTACTTC. It translates to CASSPPTGWPISEQYF.

The chain is built from TRBV11-2 and TRBJ2-5; perhaps TRBD1 as D (5 bases). The CDR3 consists of 11 residues. Trimming cost V 4 bases and J 8 bases, with 8 bases left between them. The germline gives CDR1 SGHAT, CDR2 FQNNGV. This chain's CDR3 is CASSSRDTQYF. In DNA, the CDR3 is TGTGCCAGCAGCTCCAGGGATACCCAGTACTTC. The variable domain in full, completed from reference TRBV11-2 and TRBJ2-5, reads EAGVAQSPRYKIIEKRQSVAFWCNPISGHATLYWYQQILGQGPKLLIQFQNNGVVDDSQLPKDRFSAERLKGVDSTLKIQPAKLEDSAVYLCASSSRDTQYFGPGTRLLVL.

The chain links TRBV28 to TRBJ2-1; 10 bases are shared with TRBD2. Germline V gives CDR1 MDHEN, CDR2 SYDVKM. The length of the CDR3 is 14 residues. Losses at the gene ends were 5 bases for V and 10 bases for J; bases not matched to a gene: 8. The CDR3 coding sequence is TGTGCCAGCAGTACGCCTAGCGGGAGCGGAGAGCAGTTCTTC. Translated, it gives CASSTPSGSGEQFF.

CDR3 DNA sequence: TGTGCCAGCAGCCAAAACCGATGGGGCAGCTACGAGCAGTACTTC. As protein: CASSQNRWGSYEQYF. The gene calls are TRBV3-1 (or the pseudogene TRBV3-2) and TRBJ2-7, with TRBD1 as a possible D gene (5 bases). The CDR3 runs 15 residues. The germline CDR1 and CDR2 sequences are LGHDT and YNNKEL (reference sequence). V gave up 2 bases and J gave up 3 bases, with 14 bases separating them.

The V gene is TRBV27, the J gene TRBJ1-1; TRBD1 might be the D (5 bases). Deletions cut 7 bases from V and 3 bases from J, with 12 bases between. CDR3 length: 13 amino acids. CDR1 and CDR2 from the germline V gene are MNHEY and SMNVEV (reference sequence). The CDR3 spells CASNRGGDTEAFF. The DNA for the CDR3 is TGTGCCAGCAATCGCGGGGGGGACACTGAAGCTTTCTTT.

V usage is TRBV24-1 and J usage is TRBJ2-1; 7 nucleotides align to TRBD2. This CDR3 contains 15 residues. Germline V CDR1 and CDR2: KGHDR, SFDVKD. V was clipped by 4 bases and J by 5 bases; unmatched bases: 7. DNA for the CDR3: TGTGCCACCAGTGAAAGGCCTAGCGGAGACAATGAGCAGTTCTTC. It is translated as CATSERPSGDNEQFF.

This chain connects TRBV5-4 to TRBJ2-2, with 9 nucleotides matching TRBD2. CDR3 size: 15 residues. From germline, CDR1 is SGHNT and CDR2 YYREEE (reference sequence). Trimming removed 0 bases from V and 6 bases from J; junction bases left unmatched: 3. The CDR3 region is CASSLVSSGAGELFF. The CDR3 coding sequence is TGTGCCAGCAGCTTGGTTTCTAGCGGGGCCGGGGAGCTGTTTTTT.

CDR3 protein: CATSSAGSGANVLTF. As DNA, the CDR3 is TGTGCCACCAGCAGCGCAGGTTCTGGGGCCAACGTCCTGACTTTC. The chain recombines TRBV15 with TRBJ2-6; D unresolved. The CDR3 extends over 15 amino acids. In germline, CDR1 is LNHNV, CDR2 YYDKDF (reference sequence). Trimming pared 3 bases from V and 1 base from J, leaving 7 bases between.

The chain recombines TRBV29-1 with TRBJ1-5, with a possible D match to TRBD1 (6 bases). Germline lookup yields CDR1 SQVTM and CDR2 ANQGSEA. The CDR3 contains 15 residues. V lost 7 bases to trimming and J lost 6 bases, with 22 bases between them. CDR3 DNA: TGCAGCGCTAAGGTGGGACAAGGATCTGTTCAGCCCCAGCATTTT. It specifies CSAKVGQGSVQPQHF. Supplemented by reference TRBV29-1 and TRBJ1-5, the full variable domain reads SAVISQKPSRDICQRGTSLTIQCQVDSQVTMMFWYRQQPGQSLTLIATANQGSEATYESGFVIDKFPISRPNLTFSTLTVSNMSPEDSSIYLCSAKVGQGSVQPQHFGDGTRLSIL.

V and J are TRBV12-3 or TRBV12-4 and TRBJ1-2; D perhaps matches TRBD1 (6 bases). CDR3 size: 13 residues. Trimming stripped 5 bases from V and 4 bases from J, with 11 bases between. This chain's CDR3 is CASSPPGVYGYTF. The CDR3 bases are TGTGCCAGCAGTCCCCCAGGGGTCTATGGCTACACCTTC.

CDR3 sequence: CASSLAAGGYEQFF. Here the CDR3 DNA reads TGTGCCAGCAGCTTAGCAGCGGGAGGCTATGAGCAGTTCTTC. The chain is built from TRBV7-9 and TRBJ2-1, with 9 bases matching TRBD2. V trimming: 0 bases; J trimming: 8 bases; junction bases outside the gene matches: 2. This CDR3 has 14 amino acids. The germline V gene encodes CDR1 SEHNR and CDR2 FQNEAQ (reference sequence).